What follows are 3 T cell receptor beta chains derived from one specimen sequenced in a study of cytomegalovirus exposure and HLA in healthy donors. With 60 Vbeta and 13 Jbeta primers, the PCR was carried out. Produced via immunoSEQ multiplex PCR; TCRdb's table is partial and in-frame only. The sample gives under 70,000 clones, approximately 82% of which show up once; about 3.1% is in the top ten. Specimen: PBMCs. These TCRs come from a man aged 45-65 years in good health and CMV-seronegative.

This clone was seen a few times. The chain joins TRBV14 to TRBJ2-7; perhaps TRBD2 as D (5 bases). The CDR3 contains 13 residues. Germline lookup yields CDR1 SGHDN and CDR2 FVKESK. Between the trimmed V and J ends, which lost 1 base and 3 bases, there was a span of 7 bases. The CDR3 region has the DNA TGTGCCAGCAGCCAAGTCGGGATCTACGAGCAGTACTTC. Translation gives CASSQVGIYEQYF.

The chain carries TRBV10-3 and TRBJ1-1; D gene unclear. The germline V gene has CDR1 ENHRY and CDR2 SYGVKD. This CDR3 has 12 amino acids. V gave up 2 bases and J gave up 4 bases, with 5 bases separating them. The CDR3 DNA follows: TGTGCCATCAGTGAGCGGGGCACTGAAGCTTTCTTT. Amino acid sequence: CAISERGTEAFF.

J is TRBJ2-3 and V is TRBV7-2; 8 nucleotides line up with TRBD2. Germline lookup yields CDR1 SGHTA and CDR2 FQGNSA. The CDR3 runs to 16 residues. V lost 6 bases, J lost 5 bases, and 13 bases stayed unmatched. The CDR3: CASRNWNGGAGDTQYF. CDR3 in DNA: TGTGCCAGCAGGAATTGGAACGGGGGGGCCGGAGATACGCAGTATTTT. Full variable domain (missing parts from reference TRBV7-2 and TRBJ2-3): GAGVSQSPSNKVTEKGKDVELRCDPISGHTALYWYRQSLGQGLEFLIYFQGNSAPDKSGLPSDRFSAERTGGSVSTLTIQRTQQEDSAVYLCASRNWNGGAGDTQYFGPGTRLTVL.